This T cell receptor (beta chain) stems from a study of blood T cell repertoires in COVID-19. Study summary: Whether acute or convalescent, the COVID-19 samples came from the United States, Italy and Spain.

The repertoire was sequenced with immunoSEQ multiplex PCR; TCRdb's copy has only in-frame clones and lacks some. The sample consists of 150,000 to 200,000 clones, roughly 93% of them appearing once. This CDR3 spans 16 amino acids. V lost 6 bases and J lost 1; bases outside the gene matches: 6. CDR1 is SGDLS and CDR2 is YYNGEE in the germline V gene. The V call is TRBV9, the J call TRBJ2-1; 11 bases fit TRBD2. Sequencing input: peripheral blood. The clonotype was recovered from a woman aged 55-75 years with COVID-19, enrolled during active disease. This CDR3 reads CASTRSGGVSYNEQFF. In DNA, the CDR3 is TGTGCCAGCACCCGTAGCGGGGGGGTTTCCTACAATGAGCAGTTCTTC.